A single sample gave rise to the 10 T cell receptor beta chains below, sequenced in a study of identifying expanded T cells in peripheral blood. The assay was immunoSEQ multiplex PCR, and TCRdb's table has in-frame clones only and misses some. The table shows tens of thousands of clones, with 80% to 90% occurring only once. Sequenced sample: blood. These receptor sequences come from a person between 18 and 75 years old in good health.

The rearrangement uses TRBV5-1 and TRBJ2-7, with D perhaps TRBD2 (6 bases). CDR3 size: 15 residues. Between the trimmed V and J ends, which lost 2 bases and 7 bases, there was a span of 19 bases. Germline V gene data show CDR1 as SGHRS and CDR2 as YFSETQ. CDR3 residues: CASSFGTGVVGEQYF. In DNA form, the CDR3 reads TGCGCCAGCAGCTTCGGGACTGGGGTAGTCGGAGAGCAGTACTTC.

The rearrangement uses TRBV9 and TRBJ1-2; D is possibly TRBD1 (6 bases). This CDR3 contains 19 residues. Germline V gene sequence: CDR1 SGDLS, CDR2 YYNGEE. V lost 0 bases and J 6 bases, leaving 27 bases between the germline ends. CDR3 sequence (DNA): TGTGCCAGCAGCGTAGAACGTGGGGACAACGGCGGGGAGTACAATGGCTACACCTTC. It codes for CASSVERGDNGGEYNGYTF.

This chain joins TRBV2 and TRBJ1-2; D remains unclear. V lost 7 bases and J 5 bases, leaving 20 bases between the germline ends. This CDR3 region has 15 residues. Germline values: CDR1 SNHLY, CDR2 FYNNEI. CDR3 sequence (DNA): TGTGCCAGCACCCCAAGCGCCGTTTTCGAGTATGGCTACACCTTC. It yields the protein CASTPSAVFEYGYTF.

The chain combines TRBV18 with TRBJ2-7; TRBD2 might be the D (5 bases). V was clipped by 3 bases and J by 2 bases, with 14 bases between them. Germline V gene sequence: CDR1 KGHSH, CDR2 LQKENI. The CDR3 covers 15 residues. The CDR3 DNA is TGTGCCAGCTCACCGGGCAGGACGGGGACCTACGAGCAGTACTTC. It specifies CASSPGRTGTYEQYF. Full variable domain (outside the CDR3, taken from reference TRBV18 and TRBJ2-7): NAGVMQNPRHLVRRRGQEARLRCSPMKGHSHVYWYRQLPEEGLKFMVYLQKENIIDESGMPKERFSAEFPKEGPSILRIQQVVRGDSAAYFCASSPGRTGTYEQYFGPGTRLTVT.

The CDR3 protein is CASSSRVNTEAFF. The CDR3 region has the DNA TGTGCCAGCAGCTCCAGGGTCAACACTGAAGCTTTCTTT. The chain uses TRBV7-3 and TRBJ1-1; D perhaps matches TRBD1 (5 bases). This CDR3 is built from 13 residues. Trimming took off 4 bases at V and 2 bases at J, with 8 bases between the two ends. The germline CDR1 and CDR2 sequences are SGHTA and FQGTGA.

The rearrangement uses TRBV7-9 and TRBJ2-3; 12 bases fit TRBD2. The CDR3 spans 18 residues. V shed 5 bases and J 1 base; nucleotides not matched to a gene: 10. In germline, CDR1 is SEHNR, CDR2 FQNEAQ (reference sequence). The CDR3 reads CASSGTRGLAGRTDTQYF. Here the CDR3 DNA reads TGTGCCAGCAGCGGGACGAGGGGACTAGCGGGCCGCACAGATACGCAGTATTTT.

The gene calls are TRBV28 and TRBJ2-1, with D perhaps matching TRBD2 (6 bases). V lost 10 bases and J 6 bases, leaving 16 bases between the germline ends. The CDR3 length is 13 residues. The germline V gene has CDR1 MDHEN and CDR2 SYDVKM. The DNA of the CDR3 is TGTGCCACCTTCCCCCGGGAGCTCAATGAGCAGTTCTTC. Encoded protein: CATFPRELNEQFF.

This chain connects TRBV6-4 to TRBJ2-3, with 9 bases identical to TRBD2. The trim removed 4 bases at V and 1 base at J, leaving 3 bases unmatched. This CDR3 contains 15 residues. The V gene's germline CDR1 is MRHNA and CDR2 SNTAGT. The CDR3 DNA is TGTGCCAGCAGTGTGGCTAGCGGGGGCACAGATACGCAGTATTTT. Translating it yields CASSVASGGTDTQYF.

The chain is built from TRBV2 and TRBJ2-7; D gene uncertain. V was trimmed by 5 bases and J by 3 bases, leaving 5 bases between them. The CDR3 is 11 residues long. Germline CDR1 SNHLY, CDR2 FYNNEI. The CDR3, as DNA: TGTGCCAGCAGTTTTCTCTACGAGCAGTACTTC. This translates into CASSFLYEQYF.

V and J are TRBV15 and TRBJ1-2; 11 bases match TRBD1. The CDR3 has 15 amino acids. Germline-derived CDR1 and CDR2 are LNHNV and YYDKDF (reference sequence). V lost 1 base and J lost 4; bases outside the gene matches: 2. CDR3 loop: CATSRGTGGAYGYTF. The CDR3 DNA follows: TGTGCCACCAGCAGAGGGACAGGGGGCGCCTATGGCTACACCTTC.